The entry that follows covers one TCR beta chain sequence. The antigen is unknown. This sample is part of a study of cytomegalovirus exposure and HLA in healthy donors. Points from the study as a whole: Per a prior analysis, the majority of TCR beta V segments were productive roughly 90% or roughly 30% of the time. The HLA-A and HLA-B alleles of most subjects were reportedly predicted accurately from TCR beta sequences.

The donors, nominally healthy at sampling, likely had unrecorded immune exposures. Primers: 60 Vbeta forward and 13 Jbeta reverse. TCRdb keeps only in-frame clones here, not all; method: immunoSEQ multiplex PCR. The table has about 180,000 clones, approximately 80% seen once; the top ten hold 1.1% to 1.5%. Trimming removed 2 bases from V and 4 bases from J; junction bases left unmatched: 5. From germline, CDR1 is ENHRY and CDR2 SYGVKD. The CDR3 has 15 amino acids. The sample taken for sequencing was PBMCs. This receptor was taken from a girl aged 5 to 17 in good health and CMV-seropositive. The chain combines TRBV10-3 with TRBJ1-5; TRBD1 matches at 7 bases. The chain's CDR3 is CAISEGDRRNQPQHF. The DNA of the CDR3 is TGTGCCATCAGTGAGGGGGACAGAAGGAATCAGCCCCAGCATTTT.